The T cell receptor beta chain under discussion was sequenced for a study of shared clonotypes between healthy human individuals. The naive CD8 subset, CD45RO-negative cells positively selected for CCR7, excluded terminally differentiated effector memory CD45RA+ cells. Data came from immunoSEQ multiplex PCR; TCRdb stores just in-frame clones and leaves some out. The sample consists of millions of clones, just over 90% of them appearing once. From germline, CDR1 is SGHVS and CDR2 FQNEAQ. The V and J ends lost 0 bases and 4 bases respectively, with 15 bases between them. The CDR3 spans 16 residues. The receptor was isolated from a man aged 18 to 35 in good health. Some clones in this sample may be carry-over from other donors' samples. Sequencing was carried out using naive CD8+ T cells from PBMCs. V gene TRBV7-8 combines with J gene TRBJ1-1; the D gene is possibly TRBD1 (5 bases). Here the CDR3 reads CASSLAIGGRSTEAFF. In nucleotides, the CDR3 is TGTGCCAGCAGCTTAGCGATCGGGGGACGGAGCACTGAAGCTTTCTTT. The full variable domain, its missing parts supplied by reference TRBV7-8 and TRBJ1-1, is GAGVSQSPRYKVAKRGQDVALRCDPISGHVSLFWYQQALGQGPEFLTYFQNEAQLDKSGLPSDRFFAERPEGSVSTLKIQRTQQEDSAVYLCASSLAIGGRSTEAFFGQGTRLTVV.